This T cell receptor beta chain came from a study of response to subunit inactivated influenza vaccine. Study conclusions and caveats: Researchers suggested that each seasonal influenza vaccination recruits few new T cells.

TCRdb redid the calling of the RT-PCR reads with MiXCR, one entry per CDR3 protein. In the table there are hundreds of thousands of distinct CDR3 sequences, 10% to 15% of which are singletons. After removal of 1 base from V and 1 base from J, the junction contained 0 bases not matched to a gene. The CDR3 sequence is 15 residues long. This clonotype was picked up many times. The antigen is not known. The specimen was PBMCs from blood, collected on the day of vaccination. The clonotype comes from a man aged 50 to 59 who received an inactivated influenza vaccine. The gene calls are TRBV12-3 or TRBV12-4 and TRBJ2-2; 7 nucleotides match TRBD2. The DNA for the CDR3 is TGTGCCAGCAGTTTAGGGACTAGGAACACCGGGGAGCTGTTTTTT. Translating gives CASSLGTRNTGELFF.